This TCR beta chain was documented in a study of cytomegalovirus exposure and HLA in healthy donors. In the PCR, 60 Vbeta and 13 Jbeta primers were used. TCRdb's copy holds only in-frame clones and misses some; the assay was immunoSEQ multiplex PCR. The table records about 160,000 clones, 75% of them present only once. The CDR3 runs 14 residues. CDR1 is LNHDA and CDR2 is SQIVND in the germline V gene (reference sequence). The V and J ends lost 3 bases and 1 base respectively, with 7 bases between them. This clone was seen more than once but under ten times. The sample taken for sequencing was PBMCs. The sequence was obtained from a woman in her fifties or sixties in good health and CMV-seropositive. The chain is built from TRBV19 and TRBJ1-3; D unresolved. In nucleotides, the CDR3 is TGTGCCAGTAGTATCTCTAAATCTGGAAACACCATATATTTT. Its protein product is CASSISKSGNTIYF. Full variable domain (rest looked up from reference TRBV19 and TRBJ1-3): DGGITQSPKYLFRKEGQNVTLSCEQNLNHDAMYWYRQDPGQGLRLIYYSQIVNDFQKGDIAEGYSVSREKKESFPLTVTSAQKNPTAFYLCASSISKSGNTIYFGEGSWLTVV.